This T cell receptor beta chain was profiled in a study of CD8+CD57+ T cells in acquired aplastic anemia. The use of genomic DNA as template underpinned the TCR beta VDJ and CDR3 profiling. TCRdb re-analysed the reads in MiXCR, keeping a single row per CDR3 protein. The table shows some 160,000 distinct CDR3 sequences, with around 52% occurring only once. For sequencing, patients were chosen who had shown expansion of CD8+CD57+ cells by flow cytometry. Among the patients, none had received any therapy at the time of blood sampling. The specimen was sorted CD4+, CD8+, or CD8+CD57+ T cells (not recorded which) from PBMCs. This receptor was identified in a human donor with aplastic anemia.

In DNA, the CDR3 is TGTGCCACCAGCGCCCCGGGACGGAACACTGAAGCTTTCTTT. Its translation is CATSAPGRNTEAFF. The genes are TRBV15 and TRBJ1-1; tentative D call: TRBD1 (5 bases). The CDR3 is 14 residues long. Germline CDR1 is LNHNV and CDR2 is YYDKDF (reference sequence). Trimming pared 5 bases from V and 1 base from J, leaving 11 bases between. The complete variable domain, with remaining parts taken from reference TRBV15 and TRBJ1-1, reads DAMVIQNPRYQVTQFGKPVTLSCSQTLNHNVMYWYQQKSSQAPKLLFHYYDKDFNNEADTPDNFQSRRPNTSFCFLDIRSPGLGDTAMYLCATSAPGRNTEAFFGQGTRLTVV.